These 20 T cell receptor beta chains came from one sample sequenced in a study of HIV-infected children after antiretroviral therapy interruption. Treatment denoted: PENTA 11 planned treatment interruption arm or continuous ART arm. Unique molecular identifiers were included in an RNA-based 3' RACE TCR library. A single record per CDR3 protein comes from TCRdb applying MiXCR to the 3' RACE reads. The table lists some 90,000 distinct CDR3 sequences, about 6.9% of them singletons. The sequencing used CD45RA+ CD4+ T cells from PBMCs, pooled from several time points, collected from a donor given antiretroviral therapy, either interrupted or continuous. Sample subset: naive CD4+ CD45RA+ CD45RO- T cells. The receptors stem from a pool of human donors with HIV.

This clonotype came up many times. The CDR3 is CASSEGFQRGYEQYF. The CDR3 nucleotides are TGTGCCAGCAGTGAAGGCTTCCAACGGGGATACGAGCAGTACTTC. The J gene is TRBJ2-7, the V gene TRBV2, with D tentatively TRBD2 (5 bases). The V end was cut by 1 base, the J end by 4 bases, with 14 bases between. There are 15 residues in the CDR3. CDR1 is SNHLY, CDR2 FYNNEI, per germline.

This clonotype was counted at least ten times. The chain has TRBV13 and TRBJ1-2, with a possible D match to TRBD1 (6 bases). Germline-derived CDR1 and CDR2 are PRHDT and FYEKMQ (reference sequence). This CDR3 has 16 residues. The germline V and J ends were trimmed by 4 bases and 3 bases, with 18 bases remaining between them. CDR3 sequence: CASSSLVGAGDYGYTF. The CDR3 region has the DNA TGTGCCAGCAGCTCATTGGTGGGGGCTGGGGACTATGGCTACACCTTC.

The rearrangement joins TRBV4-2 to TRBJ2-2; 7 bases match TRBD2. Trimming took 0 bases from V and 5 from J; bases not matched to a gene: 9. This CDR3 contains 17 residues. Germline CDR1 LGHNA, CDR2 YNFKEQ. The CDR3 DNA reads TGTGCCAGCAGCCAAGACGCCAGCGGGGTGGGGACCGGGGAGCTGTTTTTT. Its translation is CASSQDASGVGTGELFF.

There are many counts of this clonotype. The CDR3 bases are TGCAGCGCCAGGACGGGGTACGAGCAGTACTTC. This gives the protein CSARTGYEQYF. This sequence joins TRBV29-1 and TRBJ2-7; tentatively, D is TRBD2 (5 bases). The CDR3 is 11 residues long. CDR1 and CDR2 from the germline V gene are SQVTM and ANQGSEA. V dropped 7 bases and J dropped 4 bases, with 11 bases sitting between them.

There are many counts of this clonotype. This chain links TRBV4-1 with TRBJ1-2; 7 positions agree with TRBD1. V dropped 4 bases and J dropped 0; count of bases not matched to a gene: 11. Germline V CDR1 and CDR2: MGHRA, YSYEKL. The CDR3 contains 17 residues. The CDR3 nucleotides read TGCGCCAGCAGCCGCAGACCCGACGGGACAGCTAACTATGGCTACACCTTC. This gives the protein CASSRRPDGTANYGYTF.

This clonotype was seen at least ten times. The chain employs TRBV9 and TRBJ2-7; 10 bases map to TRBD2. The germline gives CDR1 SGDLS, CDR2 YYNGEE. This CDR3 is built from 16 residues. V shed 0 bases and J 4 bases; nucleotides not matched to a gene: 7. CDR3: CASSVGGTSVIYEQYF. The CDR3 DNA is TGTGCCAGCAGCGTAGGTGGGACTAGCGTAATTTACGAGCAGTACTTC.

This clonotype was picked up many times. This chain joins TRBV7-2 and TRBJ2-1; D could derive from TRBD1 or TRBD2 (5 bases each). Germline V gene sequence: CDR1 SGHTA, CDR2 FQGNSA. Trimming took 5 bases from V and 2 from J, leaving 16 bases between them. The CDR3 loop spans 16 amino acids. In DNA, the CDR3 is TGTGCCAGCAGCCCGACCGGGACCCGGGCCTACAATGAGCAGTTCTTC. This gives the protein CASSPTGTRAYNEQFF.

The table lists this clonotype with many counts. This chain connects TRBV3-1 to TRBJ1-1; D is undetermined. Per germline, CDR1 LGHDT and CDR2 YNNKEL (reference sequence). This CDR3 region has 14 residues. V lost 4 bases and J lost 4, with 13 bases in between. DNA for the CDR3: TGTGCCAGCAGCCGGGTGTCGGTTGGCACTGAAGCTTTCTTT. Protein: CASSRVSVGTEAFF.

A few counts support this clonotype. This chain links TRBV7-2 with TRBJ2-1; 9 bases align to TRBD1. With 1 base clipped from V and 14 bases from J, the junction kept 6 bases outside the gene matches. CDR1 and CDR2 (germline): SGHTA, FQGNSA. The CDR3 sequence is 13 residues long. The CDR3 DNA sequence: TGTGCCAGCAGCTTAGGGGGACAGGGAAGAGAGTTCTTC. This codes for CASSLGGQGREFF.

This clonotype was detected many times. Here the CDR3 reads CASSTRARGMEKLFF. In nucleotides, the CDR3 is TGTGCCAGCAGTACCCGGGCCAGGGGAATGGAAAAACTGTTTTTT. V and J are TRBV27 and TRBJ1-4; D is perhaps TRBD1 (6 bases). The CDR3 loop spans 15 amino acids. Germline CDR1 MNHEY, CDR2 SMNVEV (reference sequence). V lost 5 bases, J lost 8 bases, and 18 bases lay in between.

The chain employs TRBV18 and TRBJ1-6; perhaps TRBD1 as D (6 bases). Deletions cut 3 bases from V and 8 bases from J, with 11 bases between. This CDR3 spans 14 amino acids. Germline V gene sequence: CDR1 KGHSH, CDR2 LQKENI. The chain's CDR3 is CASSPKQGHSPLHF. The CDR3 nucleotides read TGTGCCAGCTCACCTAAACAGGGTCATTCACCCCTCCACTTT.

The sample holds a few counts of this clonotype. This chain links TRBV6-4 with TRBJ1-3; no clear D. The CDR3 is 14 residues long. Germline loops: CDR1 MRHNA, CDR2 SNTAGT. V lost 6 bases, J lost 11 bases, and 20 bases lay in between. For the CDR3, the DNA is TGTGCCAGCAGGGCGACATGGGAGATTGGGGCCATATATTTT. Its protein product is CASRATWEIGAIYF.

This clonotype has at least ten counts. The rearrangement links TRBV7-6 to TRBJ2-5; the D gene is possibly TRBD2 (5 bases). Trimming pared 2 bases from V and 5 bases from J, leaving 9 bases between. Germline CDR1 reads SGHVS; CDR2 reads FNYEAQ. The CDR3 has 13 amino acids. CDR3 nucleotide sequence: TGTGCCAGCAGCTTACTTCGGGGTGAGACCCAGTACTTC. This sequence encodes CASSLLRGETQYF.

This clonotype has a count of ten or more. The V gene is TRBV28, the J gene TRBJ2-7; tentative D call: TRBD2 (6 bases). In germline, CDR1 is MDHEN, CDR2 SYDVKM. Deletions cut 6 bases from V and 7 bases from J, with 16 bases between. This CDR3 contains 13 residues. The CDR3 sequence is CASRPGLTREQYF. CDR3 nucleotides: TGTGCCAGCAGACCGGGACTCACGAGGGAGCAGTACTTC.

This clonotype came up a few times. J is TRBJ1-4 and V is TRBV7-3, with a possible D match to TRBD1 (6 bases). Trimming removed 6 bases from V and 6 bases from J, with 14 bases in between. The CDR3 length is 14 residues. Looked up from germline, CDR1 is SGHTA and CDR2 is FQGTGA. CDR3 coding DNA: TGTGCCAGCAGGCGGGACACCAGTGATGAAAAACTGTTTTTT. Translated: CASRRDTSDEKLFF.

Many counts were recorded for this clonotype. The chain combines TRBV20-1 with TRBJ1-5; no clear D gene. Germline V gene data show CDR1 as DFQATT and CDR2 as SNEGSKA (reference sequence). Trimming took off 1 base at V and 0 bases at J, with 10 bases between the two ends. The CDR3 runs 15 residues. CDR3: CSARVQDGSNQPQHF. The DNA of the CDR3 is TGCAGTGCTAGAGTTCAAGACGGTAGCAATCAGCCCCAGCATTTT.

The sample holds a few counts of this clonotype. The CDR3 reads CASSQQTGGVMSTDTQYF. CDR3 DNA sequence: TGCGCCAGCAGCCAACAGACAGGGGGCGTGATGAGCACAGATACGCAGTATTTT. This chain uses TRBV4-1 with TRBJ2-3, with TRBD1 matching 10 bases. The CDR3 has 18 residues. V was pared by 2 bases and J by 0 bases, with 8 bases of the junction left unmatched. Per germline, CDR1 MGHRA and CDR2 YSYEKL.

This clonotype occurred many times. The CDR3 here is CASSDGLSYNEQFF. The CDR3 DNA follows: TGTGCCAGCAGCGATGGACTTTCCTACAATGAGCAGTTCTTC. V gene TRBV5-6 combines with J gene TRBJ2-1; TRBD2 might be the D (5 bases). With 4 bases removed from V and 1 base from J, the gap between germline ends came to 9 bases. The CDR3 contains 14 residues. Germline V CDR1 and CDR2: SGHDT, YYEEEE.

The sample holds a few counts of this clonotype. The chain combines TRBV5-1 with TRBJ2-3; no definite D call. The CDR3 is 12 residues long. Trimming removed 1 base at V and 5 bases at J, with 5 bases between. Germline values: CDR1 SGHRS, CDR2 YFSETQ. The CDR3 DNA follows: TGCGCCAGCAGCTTGAAGGGAGATACGCAGTATTTT. The encoded protein is CASSLKGDTQYF. Full variable domain (rest looked up from reference TRBV5-1 and TRBJ2-3): KAGVTQTPRYLIKTRGQQVTLSCSPISGHRSVSWYQQTPGQGLQFLFEYFSETQRNKGNFPGRFSGRQFSNSRSEMNVSTLELGDSALYLCASSLKGDTQYFGPGTRLTVL.

About this clonotype itself: This may stem from a read error, because a much larger clone lies one nucleotide away. The chain is built from TRBV6-1 and TRBJ1-6; perhaps TRBD1 as D (5 bases). Germline V gene sequence: CDR1 MNHNS, CDR2 SASEGT. This CDR3 contains 14 residues. CDR3 sequence reads: CASRFQGTHSHLHF. The CDR3 coding sequence is TGTGCCAGCAGATTTCAGGGAACCCATTCACACCTCCACTTT.